A selection of T cell receptor beta chains follows, all from one sample in a study of blood T cell repertoires in COVID-19. Assay: immunoSEQ multiplex PCR; the TCRdb copy retains only in-frame clones and omits some. The table has 200,000 to 250,000 clones, 80% to 95% seen once; the top ten hold 0.65% to 0.85%. The sequenced sample consisted of peripheral blood. The receptors shown here come from a man aged 55 to 70 with COVID-19, enrolled during active disease. Both conserved end residues are part of each CDR3. Each record gives: J gene, V gene, CDR3 length, CDR3 protein.

>TRBJ2-7|TRBV30|14
CAWSGLAGSYEQYF
>TRBJ2-5|TRBV3-1/TRBV3-2|13
CASSLLPQETQYF
>TRBJ2-7|TRBV27|16
CASSPESGGTFWEQYF
>TRBJ2-3|TRBV3-1/TRBV3-2|13
CASSFLNTDTQYF
>TRBJ2-5|TRBV4-1|18
CASSQGILGGTSQETQYF
>TRBJ1-2|TRBV19|15
CASSIRPGQGDGYTF
>TRBJ2-7|TRBV6-5|14
CASRSGFSSYEQYF
>TRBJ2-1|TRBV29-1|16
CSVESQREWAYNEQFF
>TRBJ1-6|TRBV5-1|14
CASSLGAGNSPLHF
>TRBJ1-1|TRBV9|14
CASSFGQGNTEAFF
>TRBJ1-5|TRBV5-4|15
CASSQGQGGDQPQHF
>TRBJ1-1|TRBV28|13
CASSLTENTEAFF
>TRBJ2-7|TRBV7-2|15
CASSPGLAVTYEQYF
>TRBJ2-7|TRBV19|14
CASSKRGVSYEQYF
>TRBJ1-1|TRBV30|15
CAWTRSYGGGTEAFF
>TRBJ2-1|TRBV6-5|15
CASTPDRGGYNEQFF
>TRBJ2-7|TRBV27|15
CASSFGTGGSREQYF
>TRBJ2-1|TRBV27|16
CASRPTSGGALGEQFF
>TRBJ2-7|TRBV11-2|13
CATDQQGPYEQYF
>TRBJ1-2|TRBV24-1|14
CATSDTGTGYGYTF
>TRBJ2-6|TRBV7-9|16
CASSSNRGSGANVLTF
>TRBJ2-7|TRBV7-2|13
CASSSPADYEQYF
>TRBJ1-6|TRBV19|14
CASSRQGANSPLHF
>TRBJ2-7|TRBV28|15
CASKYRGASSYEQYF
>TRBJ2-5|TRBV15|16
CATSRETPRGKETQYF
>TRBJ2-7|TRBV19|14
CASSHPGTSYEQYF
>TRBJ1-1|TRBV9|14
CASSAGGEATEAFF
>TRBJ2-3|TRBV7-8|13
CASSLTYTDTQYF
>TRBJ1-5|TRBV27|14
CASSLMRGNQPQHF
>TRBJ2-3|TRBV9|15
CASKVGVSSTDTQYF
>TRBJ2-3|TRBV4-1|19
CASSQPYQALASFTDTQYF
>TRBJ2-7|TRBV3-1/TRBV3-2|16
CASSQDLAGVIYEQYF